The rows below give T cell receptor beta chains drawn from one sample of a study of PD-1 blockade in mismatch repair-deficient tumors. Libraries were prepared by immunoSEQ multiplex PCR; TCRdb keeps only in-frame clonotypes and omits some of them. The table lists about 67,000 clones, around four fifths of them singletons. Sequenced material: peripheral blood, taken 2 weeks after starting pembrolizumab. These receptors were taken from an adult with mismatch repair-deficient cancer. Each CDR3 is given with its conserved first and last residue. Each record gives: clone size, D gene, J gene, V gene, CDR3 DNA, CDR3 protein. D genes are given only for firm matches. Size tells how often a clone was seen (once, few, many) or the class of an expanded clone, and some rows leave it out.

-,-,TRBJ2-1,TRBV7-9,TGTGCCAGCAGCATACGGGGCTTGAAGGATGAGCAGTTCTTC,CASSIRGLKDEQFF
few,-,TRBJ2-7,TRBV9,TGTGCCAGCAGCGTAGAGGCTAGCGCAGGAGACGAGCAGTACTTC,CASSVEASAGDEQYF
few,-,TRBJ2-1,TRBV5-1,TGCGCCAGCAGGGACCGGAGCGGCTGGACGGGGTACAATGAGCAGTTCTTC,CASRDRSGWTGYNEQFF
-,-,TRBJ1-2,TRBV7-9,TGTGCCAGCAGCTTAGAGGACAGCCTATATGGCTACACCTTC,CASSLEDSLYGYTF
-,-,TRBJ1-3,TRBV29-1,TGCAGCGTCGGAATAACTGGAAACACCATATATTTT,CSVGITGNTIYF
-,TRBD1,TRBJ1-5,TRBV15,TGTGCCACCAGCAGAGATGGGACAGGGAATCAGCCCCAGCATTTT,CATSRDGTGNQPQHF
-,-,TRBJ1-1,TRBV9,TGTGCCAGCAGCTCCCGGCGAAACACTGAAGCTTTCTTT,CASSSRRNTEAFF
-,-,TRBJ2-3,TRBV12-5,TGTGCTAGTGGTTTTGGGGGCAGGAGCACAGATACGCAGTATTTT,CASGFGGRSTDTQYF
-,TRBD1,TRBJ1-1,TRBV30,TGTGCCTGGAGCGCAGGGGGCCACACTGAAGCTTTCTTT,CAWSAGGHTEAFF
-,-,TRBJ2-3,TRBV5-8,TGTGCCAGCAGCTGGACGGCGAGGGGGCGGGGCGGGACAGATACGCAGTATTTT,CASSWTARGRGGTDTQYF
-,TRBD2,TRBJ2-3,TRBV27,TGTGCCAGCAGTTTAACTAGCGGGAGCACAGATACGCAGTATTTT,CASSLTSGSTDTQYF
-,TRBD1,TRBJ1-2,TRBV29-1,TGCAGCGTTGCGACAGGGAGAGGTGGCTACACCTTC,CSVATGRGGYTF
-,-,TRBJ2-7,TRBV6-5,TGTGCCAGCTCGCAGACAGGCCAATTATCCTACGAGCAGTACTTC,CASSQTGQLSYEQYF
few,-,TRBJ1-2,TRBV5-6,TGTGCCAGCAGCCCTGACACGGACTATGGCTACACCTTC,CASSPDTDYGYTF
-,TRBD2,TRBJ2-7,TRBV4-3,TGCGCCAGCAGCCAAGAGTCAGGCGGGGGACTCCCCTACGAGCAGTACTTC,CASSQESGGGLPYEQYF
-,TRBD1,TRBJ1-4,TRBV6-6,TGTGCCAGCAGCGGACAGGGGGCGGGTGAAAAACTGTTTTTT,CASSGQGAGEKLFF
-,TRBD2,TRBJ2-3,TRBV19,TGTGCCAGCCGTCAGACTAGCGACATTAGCACAGATACGCAGTATTTT,CASRQTSDISTDTQYF
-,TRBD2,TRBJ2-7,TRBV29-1,TGCAGCGCCGGACTAGCGGGAGGATCCTACGAGCAGTACTTC,CSAGLAGGSYEQYF
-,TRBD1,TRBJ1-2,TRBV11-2,TGTGCCAGCAGAGACGAGGGACAGTCACACTATGGCTACACCTTC,CASRDEGQSHYGYTF
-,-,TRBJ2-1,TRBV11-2,TGTGCCAGCAGCATCAGGACGAACAATGAGCAGTTCTTC,CASSIRTNNEQFF
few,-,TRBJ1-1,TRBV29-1,TGCAGCGTCCTGACAGTCTGGAACACTGAAGCTTTCTTT,CSVLTVWNTEAFF
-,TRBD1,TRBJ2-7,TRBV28,TGTGCCAGCAGTCCGCCCCTTGGACAGGGAAGCGAGCAGTACTTC,CASSPPLGQGSEQYF
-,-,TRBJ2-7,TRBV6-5,TGTGCCACCCGAGGGGACTACGAGCAGTACTTC,CATRGDYEQYF
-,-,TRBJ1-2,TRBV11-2,TGTGCCAGCAGCTTAGCCCAAGGAGGCTATGGCTACACCTTC,CASSLAQGGYGYTF
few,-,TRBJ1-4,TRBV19,TGTGCCAGTAAAGCCCCGGCCCGGGCGGAGGGAAAACTGTTTTTT,CASKAPARAEGKLFF
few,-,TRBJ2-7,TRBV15,TGTGCCACCAGCAGACCCATTGGTTACGAGCAGTACTTC,CATSRPIGYEQYF
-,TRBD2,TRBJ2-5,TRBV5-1,TGCGCCAGCAGCAATGGACTAGCGGGAAGCCAAGAGACCCAGTACTTC,CASSNGLAGSQETQYF
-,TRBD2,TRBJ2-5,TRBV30,TGTGCCTCCTCCAATCCGACTAGCGGGAATGCAGAGACCCAGTACTTC,CASSNPTSGNAETQYF
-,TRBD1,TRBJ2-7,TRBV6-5,TGTGCCAGCAGCACAGGGGGCATGTACGAGCAGTACTTC,CASSTGGMYEQYF
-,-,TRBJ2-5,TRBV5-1,TGCGCCAGCACCCTTAATCAAGAGACCCAGTACTTC,CASTLNQETQYF
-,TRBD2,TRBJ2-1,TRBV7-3,TGTGCCAGCAGCCCTATTCTAGCGGGGGTCAATGAGCAGTTCTTC,CASSPILAGVNEQFF
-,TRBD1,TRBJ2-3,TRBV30,TGTGCCTGGATGGGGTACAGGGGGCGTTCCACAGATACGCAGTATTTT,CAWMGYRGRSTDTQYF
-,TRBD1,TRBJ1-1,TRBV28,TGTGCCAGCAGTGGATCGGACAGGGGCACTGAAGCTTTCTTT,CASSGSDRGTEAFF
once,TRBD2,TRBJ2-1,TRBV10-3,TGTGCCATCAGACTAGCGGGAGGGGACAATGAGCAGTTCTTC,CAIRLAGGDNEQFF
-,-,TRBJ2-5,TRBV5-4,TGTGCCAGCAGCGCGGGACTTGGGACCCAGTACTTC,CASSAGLGTQYF
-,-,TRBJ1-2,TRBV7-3,TGTGCCAGCAGCAACTGGGGGGACCATGGCTACACCTTC,CASSNWGDHGYTF
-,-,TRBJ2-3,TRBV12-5,TGTGCTAGTGGTTTGAGGGATGGCACAGATACGCAGTATTTT,CASGLRDGTDTQYF
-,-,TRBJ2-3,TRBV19,TGTGCCAGTAGTATTGTCGGGACAGATACGCAGTATTTT,CASSIVGTDTQYF
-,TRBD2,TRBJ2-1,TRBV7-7,TGTGCTAGCAGCTTAGCAGGTAGCGGGGGCCAAGGTGAGCAGTTCTTC,CASSLAGSGGQGEQFF
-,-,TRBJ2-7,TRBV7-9,TGTGCCAGCAGCACCAGTACAGGGTCGATCCCCTACGAGCAGTACTTC,CASSTSTGSIPYEQYF
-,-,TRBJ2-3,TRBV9,TGTGCCAGCAGCACAGAAAGGGGGGCGGGAGCGGCAGATACGCAGTATTTT,CASSTERGAGAADTQYF
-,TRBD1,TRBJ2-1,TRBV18,TGTGCCAGCTCACCTCGACAGGGTCCCAATGAGCAGTTCTTC,CASSPRQGPNEQFF
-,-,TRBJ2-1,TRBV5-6,TGTGCCAGCAGCGAGTTGCCGGGACTGTGGGACAATGAGCAGTTCTTC,CASSELPGLWDNEQFF
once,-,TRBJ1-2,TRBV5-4,TGTGCCAGCAGCTTTCTGTACAGAACTAACTATGGCTACACCTTC,CASSFLYRTNYGYTF
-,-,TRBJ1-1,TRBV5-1,TGCGCCAGCAGCTTGGACAGTCCCGTGAACACTGAAGCTTTCTTT,CASSLDSPVNTEAFF
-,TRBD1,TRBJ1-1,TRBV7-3,TGTGCCAGCAGCAGAACAGGGGTGAACACTGAAGCTTTCTTT,CASSRTGVNTEAFF
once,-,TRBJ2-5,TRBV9,TGTGCCAGCAGCGTAGGGGTGCAGCTTGACGAAGAGACCCAGTACTTC,CASSVGVQLDEETQYF
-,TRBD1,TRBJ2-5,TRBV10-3,TGTGCCATCAGTGAGGGGACAGGGGAGACGAAGTACTTC,CAISEGTGETKYF
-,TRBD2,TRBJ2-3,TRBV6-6,TGTGCCAGCAGTCCCCGACTAGCGGGAGTCGATGATACGCAGTATTTT,CASSPRLAGVDDTQYF
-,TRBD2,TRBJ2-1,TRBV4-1,TGCGCCAGCAGCCAAGAACCAGGGACTAGCGGGATAGAAGGAAATGAGCAGTTCTTC,CASSQEPGTSGIEGNEQFF
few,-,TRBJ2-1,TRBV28,TGTGCCAGCACCACAATGAGGGGTTCCTCCTACAATGAGCAGTTCTTC,CASTTMRGSSYNEQFF
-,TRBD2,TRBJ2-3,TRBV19,TGTGCCAGTGGGACTAGGAGGGCCTGGGGCACAGATACGCAGTATTTT,CASGTRRAWGTDTQYF
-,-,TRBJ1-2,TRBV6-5,TGTGCCAGCAGTTACGGAAAGGGAGCCGGCTACACCTTC,CASSYGKGAGYTF
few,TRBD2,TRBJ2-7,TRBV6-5,TGTGCCAGCAGTCCCCTAGCGGGAGACGAGCAGTACTTC,CASSPLAGDEQYF